This T cell receptor (beta chain) was sequenced for a study of T-cell reconstitution after alpha-beta-depleted transplantation in children. Broader study findings: About two months after transplant, alpha-beta T cells reportedly came from several hundred expanded graft clones. A year post-transplant, T-cell counts and diversity derived mostly from newly produced T cells. High day-60 TCRbeta diversity in some patients came from surviving recipient T cells and thymic progenitors.

Concerning this clonotype: Its antigen is still unknown.

Germline V gives CDR1 SGHAT, CDR2 FQNNGV. The CDR3 is made up of 14 amino acids. The J segment lost 4 bases and the V segment lost 6 bases, leaving 5 bases of the junction unmatched. Construction of the TCRbeta library involved unique molecular identifiers. TCRdb re-derived calls from the PCR reads in MiXCR, one entry per CDR3 protein. Of 700,000 to 950,000 distinct CDR3 sequences listed, about 16% are singletons. The clonotype comes from a male patient under 18 who had a stem cell transplant for acute lymphoblastic leukemia, so the T cells may come from the graft donor. This material consisted of PBMCs, mostly from graft donor cells, taken 360 days after TCRalphabeta/CD19-depleted stem cell transplant. The chain is built from TRBV11-2 and TRBJ2-2, with 7 positions matching TRBD1. The CDR3 DNA is TGTGCCAGCAGTAGTCAGGGGGTCACCGGGGAGCTGTTTTTT. This sequence encodes CASSSQGVTGELFF.